This T cell receptor (beta chain) was sequenced in a study of cytomegalovirus exposure and HLA in healthy donors. PCR involved 60 Vbeta and 13 Jbeta primers. The repertoire was sequenced with immunoSEQ multiplex PCR; TCRdb's copy has only in-frame clones and lacks some. The sample has 250,000 to 300,000 clones, about four fifths seen once; the top ten hold 1.5% to 2.5%. This clone was picked up one time. Germline lookup yields CDR1 LNHDA and CDR2 SQIVND (reference sequence). The CDR3 is 14 amino acids. V gave up 4 bases and J gave up 10 bases; unmatched junction bases: 13. The chain uses TRBV19 and TRBJ2-7, with 7 bases aligning to TRBD1. The sample consisted of PBMCs. This TCR came from a woman aged 40 to 55 in good health and CMV-seropositive. CDR3 bases: TGTGCCAGTAGTAATGTGGGACAGCCACCTTCTCAGTACTTC. Translating gives CASSNVGQPPSQYF.